A selection of T cell receptor beta chains follows, all from one sample in a study of CD8 T cells in ankylosing spondylitis. MiXCR, applied by TCRdb to the 5' RACE reads, yields one record per CDR3 protein. The sample lists roughly 470,000 distinct CDR3 sequences; about 24% were seen once. Sequenced input: blood, either unsorted or a sorted T cell fraction (not recorded which). The receptor set was obtained from a male donor with ankylosing spondylitis. CDR3s include the opening cysteine and the closing phenylalanine or tryptophan. Size is stated for part of the rows, as once, few or many counts, or as a class when the clone is expanded.

J,V,size,CDR3
TRBJ2-7,TRBV7-8,-,CASSSFGDQVSYEQYF
TRBJ2-3,TRBV7-2,-,CASSPSQSRERRDF
TRBJ1-1,TRBV12-3/TRBV12-4,-,CASSLFLGSDTEAFF
TRBJ2-3,TRBV20-1,-,CSARVAGATDTQYF
TRBJ2-1,TRBV14,-,CASSQVSSYNEQFF
TRBJ2-6,TRBV4-2,-,CASNTARGTGANVLTF
TRBJ2-3,TRBV11-2,few,CASSLGIQALTDTQYF
TRBJ1-1,TRBV5-1,few,CASSGGQPNTEAFF
TRBJ1-1,TRBV10-2,-,CASSVAAGNTEAFF
TRBJ2-3,TRBV24-1,-,CATSELAVVEDTQYF
TRBJ2-3,TRBV20-1,few,CSASSEAPDTQYF
TRBJ2-4,TRBV7-2,few,CASSLVGQGSDIQYF
TRBJ2-1,TRBV29-1,few,CSVVGGRAMDEQFF
TRBJ2-1,TRBV27,few,CASSLRGESYNEQFF
TRBJ1-1,TRBV5-1,-,CASSLTLRAEAFF
TRBJ1-5,TRBV6-6,-,CASGGDNYQPQHF
TRBJ2-3,TRBV5-5,few,CASRDASTDTQYF
TRBJ2-1,TRBV3-1,-,CASSQVAGGPSNEQFF
TRBJ1-2,TRBV2,-,CASSPRGAYGYTF
TRBJ1-3,TRBV6-1,-,CASSMDRGASTIYF
TRBJ1-6,TRBV5-1,many,CASSWGRDSPLHF
TRBJ2-7,TRBV7-2,-,CASSNRAAYEQYF
TRBJ1-3,TRBV6-1,-,CASSASGSGNTIYF
TRBJ2-2,TRBV12-3/TRBV12-4,few,CASSRVRVAGELFF
TRBJ2-1,TRBV7-2,few,CASNQGGRSYNEQFF
TRBJ2-3,TRBV29-1,-,CSVEDQLVSIGDTQYF
TRBJ2-5,TRBV7-9,-,CASSLAPGQGAYETQYF
TRBJ2-3,TRBV19,few,CASSPAEVGTQYF
TRBJ2-7,TRBV20-1,-,CSAKGGGTYEQYF
TRBJ2-1,TRBV20-1,-,CSRPGSYNEQFF
TRBJ2-6,TRBV12-3/TRBV12-4,-,CASSPDTAPGANVLTF